This T cell receptor (beta chain) emerged from a study of blood T cell repertoires in COVID-19. Study-level background: PBMCs, B-cell-depleted T cells, or T cells provided the cDNA or gDNA that made up the material.

Germline CDR1 is SGHRS and CDR2 is YFSETQ. This CDR3 contains 15 residues. Trimming stripped 0 bases from V and 6 bases from J, with 13 bases between. Original methodology: Using reference gene primer amplification, nucleated cell counts were estimated. Here immunoSEQ multiplex PCR was the method, and the copy in TCRdb shows in-frame clones only, minus some. V, J and clone size derive from that table, while D and trimming were established from the DNA sequence. The data hold under 350,000 clones, with roughly 80% observed a single time. This clone was picked up a small number of times. The material sequenced was peripheral blood. The chain has TRBV5-1 and TRBJ1-5; tentatively, D is TRBD1 (5 bases). This TCR was sampled from a woman between 50 and 59 years old who had recovered from COVID-19. The CDR3 coding sequence is TGCGCCAGCAGCTTGGAGGGGCTTCGAGGTCAGCCCCAGCATTTT. Its translation: CASSLEGLRGQPQHF.